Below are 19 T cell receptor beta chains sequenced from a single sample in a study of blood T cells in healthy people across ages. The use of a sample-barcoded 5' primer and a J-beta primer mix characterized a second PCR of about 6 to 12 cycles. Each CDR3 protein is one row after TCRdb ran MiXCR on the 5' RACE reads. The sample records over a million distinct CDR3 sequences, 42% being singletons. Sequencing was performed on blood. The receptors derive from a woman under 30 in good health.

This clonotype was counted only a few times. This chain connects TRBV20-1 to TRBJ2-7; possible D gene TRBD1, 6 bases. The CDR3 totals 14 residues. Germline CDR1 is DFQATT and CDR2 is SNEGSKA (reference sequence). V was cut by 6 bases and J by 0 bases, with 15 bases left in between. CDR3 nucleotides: TGCAGTGCCCTAGGTGACAGGAGCTCCTACGAGCAGTACTTC. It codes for CSALGDRSSYEQYF.

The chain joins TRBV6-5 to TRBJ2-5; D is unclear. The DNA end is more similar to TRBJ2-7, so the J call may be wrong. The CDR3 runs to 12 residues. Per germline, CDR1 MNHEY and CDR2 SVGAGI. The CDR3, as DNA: TGTGCCAGCAGAGCAAAGGGCTACGAGCAGTACTTC. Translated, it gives CASRAKGYEQYF.

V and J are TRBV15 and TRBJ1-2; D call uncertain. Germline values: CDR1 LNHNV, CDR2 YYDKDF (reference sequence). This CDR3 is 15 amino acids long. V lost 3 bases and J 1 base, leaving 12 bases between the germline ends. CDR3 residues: CATSSRRGSNYGYTF. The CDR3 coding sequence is TGTGCCACCAGCAGCCGTCGTGGCAGTAACTATGGCTACACCTTC.

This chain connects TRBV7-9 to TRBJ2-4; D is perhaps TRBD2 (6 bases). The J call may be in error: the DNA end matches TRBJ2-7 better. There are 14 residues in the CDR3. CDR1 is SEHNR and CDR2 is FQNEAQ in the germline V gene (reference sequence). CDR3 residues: CASSLGGDLGEQYF. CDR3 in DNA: TGTGCCAGCAGCTTAGGGGGGGATCTCGGCGAGCAGTACTTC.

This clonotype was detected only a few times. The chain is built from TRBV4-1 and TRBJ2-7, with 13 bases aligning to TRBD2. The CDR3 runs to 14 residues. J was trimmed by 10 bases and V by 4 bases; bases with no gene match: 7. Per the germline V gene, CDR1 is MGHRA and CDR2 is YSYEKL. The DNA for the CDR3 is TGCGCCAGCAGCCCCCGGACTAGCGGGGGAACCCAGTACTTC. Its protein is CASSPRTSGGTQYF.

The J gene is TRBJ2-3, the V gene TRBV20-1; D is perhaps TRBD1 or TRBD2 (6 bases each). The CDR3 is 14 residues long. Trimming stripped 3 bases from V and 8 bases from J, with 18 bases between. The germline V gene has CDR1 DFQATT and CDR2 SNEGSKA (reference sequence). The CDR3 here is CSASPGALGGTQYF. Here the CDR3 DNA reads TGCAGTGCTAGTCCGGGGGCCCTGGGGGGTACGCAGTATTTT.

CDR3 loop: CASRGLGEETQYF. The CDR3 bases are TGTGCCAGCAGAGGATTGGGGGAAGAGACCCAGTACTTC. This chain links TRBV27 with TRBJ2-5; tentatively, D is TRBD1 or TRBD2 (5 bases each). Germline CDR1 and CDR2: MNHEY and SMNVEV (reference sequence). The CDR3 has 13 amino acids. Trimming shortened V by 6 bases and J by 3 bases, and 11 bases separated the two germline ends.

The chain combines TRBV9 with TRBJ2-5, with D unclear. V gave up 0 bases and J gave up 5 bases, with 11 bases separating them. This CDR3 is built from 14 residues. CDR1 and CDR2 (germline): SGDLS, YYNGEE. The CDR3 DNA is TGTGCCAGCAGCGTAGATGACGTTGGGGAGACCCAGTACTTC. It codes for CASSVDDVGETQYF.

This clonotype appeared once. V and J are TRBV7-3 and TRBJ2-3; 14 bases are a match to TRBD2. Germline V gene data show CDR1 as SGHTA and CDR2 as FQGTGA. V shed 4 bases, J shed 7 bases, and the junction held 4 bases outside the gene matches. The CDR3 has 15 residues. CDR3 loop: CASSSTSGGANTQYF. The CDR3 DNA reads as TGTGCCAGCAGCTCGACTAGCGGGGGGGCAAATACGCAGTATTTT.

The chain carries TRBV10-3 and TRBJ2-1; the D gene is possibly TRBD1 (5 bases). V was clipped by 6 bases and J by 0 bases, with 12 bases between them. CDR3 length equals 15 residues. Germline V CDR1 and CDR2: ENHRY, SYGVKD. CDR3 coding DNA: TGTGCCATCAGGCTTGGGGCGAGCTCCTACAATGAGCAGTTCTTC. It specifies CAIRLGASSYNEQFF.

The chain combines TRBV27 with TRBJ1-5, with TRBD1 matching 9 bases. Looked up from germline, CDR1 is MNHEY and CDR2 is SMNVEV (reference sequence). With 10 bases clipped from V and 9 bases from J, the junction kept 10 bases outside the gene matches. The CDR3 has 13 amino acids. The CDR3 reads CATQTGGKGPQHF. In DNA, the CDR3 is TGTGCCACGCAGACAGGGGGAAAAGGGCCCCAGCATTTT.

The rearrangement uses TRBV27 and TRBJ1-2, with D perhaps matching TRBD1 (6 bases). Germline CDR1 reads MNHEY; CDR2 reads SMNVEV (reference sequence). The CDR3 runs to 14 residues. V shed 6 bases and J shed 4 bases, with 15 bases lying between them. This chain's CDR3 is CASREGGRGYGYTF. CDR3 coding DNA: TGTGCCAGCAGAGAAGGGGGGCGAGGCTATGGCTACACCTTC.

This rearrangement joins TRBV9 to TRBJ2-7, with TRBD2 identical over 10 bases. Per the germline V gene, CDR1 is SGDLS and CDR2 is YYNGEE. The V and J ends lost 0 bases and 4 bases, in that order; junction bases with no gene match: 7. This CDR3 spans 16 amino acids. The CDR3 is CASSVGQAGGRYEQYF. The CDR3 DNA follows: TGTGCCAGCAGCGTAGGACAAGCGGGGGGGAGATACGAGCAGTACTTC. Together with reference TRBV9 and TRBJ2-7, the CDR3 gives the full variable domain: DSGVTQTPKHLITATGQRVTLRCSPRSGDLSVYWYQQSLDQGLQFLIQYYNGEERAKGNILERFSAQQFPDLHSELNLSSLELGDSALYFCASSVGQAGGRYEQYFGPGTRLTVT.

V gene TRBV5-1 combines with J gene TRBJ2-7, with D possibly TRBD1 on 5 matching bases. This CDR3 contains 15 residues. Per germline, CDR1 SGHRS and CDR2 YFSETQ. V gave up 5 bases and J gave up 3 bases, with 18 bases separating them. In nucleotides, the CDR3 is TGCGCCAGCAGAAATCAGGGTCCCCCTTACTACGAGCAGTACTTC. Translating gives CASRNQGPPYYEQYF.

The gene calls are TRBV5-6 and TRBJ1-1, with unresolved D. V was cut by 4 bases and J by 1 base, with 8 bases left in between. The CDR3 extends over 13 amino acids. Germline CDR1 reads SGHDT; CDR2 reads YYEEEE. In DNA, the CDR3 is TGTGCCAGCAGCGCAAACAGGAACACTGAAGCTTTCTTT. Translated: CASSANRNTEAFF.

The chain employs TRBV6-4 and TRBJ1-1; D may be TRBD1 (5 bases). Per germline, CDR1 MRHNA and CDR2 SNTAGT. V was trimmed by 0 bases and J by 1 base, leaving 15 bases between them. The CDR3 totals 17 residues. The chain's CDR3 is CASSDSHRPPGNTEAFF. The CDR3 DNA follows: TGTGCCAGCAGTGACTCCCACAGGCCCCCGGGGAACACTGAAGCTTTCTTT.

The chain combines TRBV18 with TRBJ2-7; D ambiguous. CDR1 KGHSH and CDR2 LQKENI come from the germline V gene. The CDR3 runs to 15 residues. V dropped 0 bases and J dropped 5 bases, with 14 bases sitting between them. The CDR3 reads CASSPPSGFQDEQYF. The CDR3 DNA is TGTGCCAGCTCACCACCGTCCGGGTTTCAAGACGAGCAGTACTTC.

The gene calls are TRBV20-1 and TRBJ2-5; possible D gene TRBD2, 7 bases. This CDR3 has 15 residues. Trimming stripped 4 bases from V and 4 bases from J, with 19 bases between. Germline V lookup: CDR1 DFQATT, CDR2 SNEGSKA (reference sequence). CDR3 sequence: CSATPQFGGRETQYF. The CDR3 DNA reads TGCAGTGCTACGCCCCAGTTCGGGGGGCGAGAGACCCAGTACTTC.

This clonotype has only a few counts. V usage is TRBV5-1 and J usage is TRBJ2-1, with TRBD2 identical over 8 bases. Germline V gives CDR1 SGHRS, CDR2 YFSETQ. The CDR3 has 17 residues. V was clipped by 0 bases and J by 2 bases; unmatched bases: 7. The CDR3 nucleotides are TGCGCCAGCAGCTTGGCCGGGGGGGGCACCACCTACAATGAGCAGTTCTTC. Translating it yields CASSLAGGGTTYNEQFF.